Reported below is one T cell receptor (beta chain). Its specificity is unknown. The V end was cut by 4 bases, the J end by 0 bases, with 10 bases between. The germline V gene has CDR1 MDHEN and CDR2 SYDVKM. CDR3 length equals 14 residues. These data originate in a study of CD8+ T cells in alopecia areata. As for the study in general: For 6 to 18 months, tofacitinib was taken, and 6 months off drug followed.

Isolated RNA was reverse transcribed into cDNA used as the sequencing template. The table came from immunoSEQ multiplex PCR; TCRdb's copy has only in-frame clones and leaves some out. The sample has 150,000 or so clones; around 47% are singletons. General study points: Against the mouse data, patients shared TCRs less clearly, possibly for HLA reasons. Lesional scalp exceeded normal scalp in clonality, especially in alopecia totalis/universalis.

The sequenced sample consisted of CD4+ T cells sorted from blood. The gene calls are TRBV28 and TRBJ2-7; D not resolved. The sequence derives from a human donor with alopecia areata. The CDR3 loop reads CASSSSTSSYEQYF. In DNA, the CDR3 is TGTGCCAGCAGTTCGAGTACAAGCTCCTACGAGCAGTACTTC. Supplemented by reference TRBV28 and TRBJ2-7, the full variable domain reads DVKVTQSSRYLVKRTGEKVFLECVQDMDHENMFWYRQDPGLGLRLIYFSYDVKMKEKGDIPEGYSVSREKKERFSLILESASTNQTSMYLCASSSSTSSYEQYFGPGTRLTVT.